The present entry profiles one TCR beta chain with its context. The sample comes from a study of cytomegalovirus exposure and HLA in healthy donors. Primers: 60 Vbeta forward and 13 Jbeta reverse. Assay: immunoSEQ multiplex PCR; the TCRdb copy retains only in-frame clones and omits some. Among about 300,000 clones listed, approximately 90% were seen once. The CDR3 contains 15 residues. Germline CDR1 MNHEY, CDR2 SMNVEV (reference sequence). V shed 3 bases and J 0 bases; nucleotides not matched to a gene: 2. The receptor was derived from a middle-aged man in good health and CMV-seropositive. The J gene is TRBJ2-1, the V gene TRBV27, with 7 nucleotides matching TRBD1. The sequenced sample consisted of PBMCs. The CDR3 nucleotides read TGTGCCAGCAGTTTGACAGGGCCCTCCTACAATGAGCAGTTCTTC. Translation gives CASSLTGPSYNEQFF.